This T cell receptor beta chain was recovered during a study of molecular identifiers for immune sequencing clone quantification. General observations from the study: Sizes of highly expanded clones could be underestimated through identical TCRs sharing a barcode. Jurkat TCR RNA spiked in from one cell could reportedly be detected among some 1 million naive cells.

Libraries used about 20,000 to 1,100,000 sorted naive CD8 T cells and 10%, 30% or 50% RNA input. Germline CDR1 reads SEHNR; CDR2 reads FQNEAQ (reference sequence). The CDR3 is 16 residues long. Trimming removed 1 base from V and 0 bases from J, with 12 bases in between. TCRdb reprocessed the PCR reads with MiXCR, giving one entry per CDR3 protein. The data show about 500,000 distinct CDR3 sequences, around 23% seen once. This clonotype was observed many times. Its antigen is still unknown. The sample comprised naive CD8+ T cells from blood, with Jurkat cell RNA spiked in. Subset meaning: FACS-sorted CD8+CD4-CCR7+CD45RA+ naive T cells. The TCR originated in a human donor in good health. Some libraries in this study had Jurkat cell RNA spiked in. The chain joins TRBV7-9 to TRBJ2-5; D call uncertain. The CDR3 nucleotides are TGTGCCAGCAGCTTAGTCCAGACGGCTAACCAAGAGACCCAGTACTTC. Protein product: CASSLVQTANQETQYF.